Listed below are T cell receptor beta chains from one sample, sequenced in a study of T cell responses to AZD1222 COVID-19 vaccine. Clones were read by immunoSEQ multiplex PCR, and TCRdb kept only the in-frame ones, dropping some. This table has 70,000 to 95,000 clones, approximately 80% appearing once. Specimen: peripheral blood, collected on day 0 of AZD1222 vaccination. These receptors all stem from an adult in good health. Each CDR3 is given with its conserved first and last residue.

cdr3_aa j_call v_call
CASSTRRGSGRSTDTQYF TRBJ2-3 TRBV19
CAISDPGGDTQYF TRBJ2-3 TRBV10-3
CASSLQGNTEAFF TRBJ1-1 TRBV12-3/TRBV12-4
CASSVGHLLRGGELFF TRBJ2-2 TRBV2
CASSEGPPSTPNYGYTF TRBJ1-2 TRBV6-1
CASSPGGAGGNEQFF TRBJ2-1 TRBV5-4
CASSTDRGEKLFF TRBJ1-4 TRBV19
CASSFGTALGGYTF TRBJ1-2 TRBV11-1
CASSYFEKTEAFF TRBJ1-1 TRBV6-5
CASSKLAGSGQETQYF TRBJ2-5 TRBV4-1
CATILHIQPTYEQYF TRBJ2-7 TRBV24-1
CASSFQGGETEAFF TRBJ1-1 TRBV7-8
CASSPLGNYGYTF TRBJ1-2 TRBV11-2
CASSLDAGLYHREQYF TRBJ2-7 TRBV7-8
CASRLAGEYNEQFF TRBJ2-1 TRBV6-5
CASSPRYLTGRETQYF TRBJ2-5 TRBV7-8